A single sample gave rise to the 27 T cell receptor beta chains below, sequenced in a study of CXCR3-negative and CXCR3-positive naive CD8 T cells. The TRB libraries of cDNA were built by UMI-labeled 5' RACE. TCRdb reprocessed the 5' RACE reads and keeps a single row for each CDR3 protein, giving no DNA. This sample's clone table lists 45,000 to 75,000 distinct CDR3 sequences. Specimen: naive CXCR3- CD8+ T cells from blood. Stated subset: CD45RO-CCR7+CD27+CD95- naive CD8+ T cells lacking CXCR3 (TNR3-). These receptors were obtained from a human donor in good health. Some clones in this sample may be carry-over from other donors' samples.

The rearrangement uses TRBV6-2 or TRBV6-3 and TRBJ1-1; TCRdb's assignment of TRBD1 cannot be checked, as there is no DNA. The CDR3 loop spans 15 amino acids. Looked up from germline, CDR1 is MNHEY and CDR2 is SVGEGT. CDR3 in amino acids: CASSYDRGANTEAFF.

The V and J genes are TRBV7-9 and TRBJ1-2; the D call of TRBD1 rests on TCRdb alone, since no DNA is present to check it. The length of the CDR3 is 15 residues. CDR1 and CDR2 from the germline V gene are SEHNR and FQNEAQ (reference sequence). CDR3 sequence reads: CASSGPGTMVYGYTF.

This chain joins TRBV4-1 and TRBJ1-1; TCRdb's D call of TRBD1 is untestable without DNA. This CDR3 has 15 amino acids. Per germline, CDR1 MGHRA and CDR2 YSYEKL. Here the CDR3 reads CASSQEGQGGTEAFF.

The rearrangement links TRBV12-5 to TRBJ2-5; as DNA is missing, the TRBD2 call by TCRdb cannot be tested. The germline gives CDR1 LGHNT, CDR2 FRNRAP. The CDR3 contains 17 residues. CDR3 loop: CASGLVQLAGAGETQYF.

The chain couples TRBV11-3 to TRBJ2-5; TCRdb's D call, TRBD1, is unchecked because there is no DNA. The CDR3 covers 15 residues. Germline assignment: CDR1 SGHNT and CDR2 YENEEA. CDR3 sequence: CASSLRTGALETQYF. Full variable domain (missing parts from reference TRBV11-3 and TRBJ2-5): EAGVVQSPRYKIIEKKQPVAFWCNPISGHNTLYWYLQNLGQGPELLIRYENEEAVDDSQLPKDRFSAERLKGVDSTLKIQPAELGDSAVYLCASSLRTGALETQYFGPGTRLLVL.

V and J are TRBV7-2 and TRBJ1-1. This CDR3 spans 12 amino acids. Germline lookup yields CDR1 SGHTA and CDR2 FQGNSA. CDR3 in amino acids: CASSLVGGEAFF.

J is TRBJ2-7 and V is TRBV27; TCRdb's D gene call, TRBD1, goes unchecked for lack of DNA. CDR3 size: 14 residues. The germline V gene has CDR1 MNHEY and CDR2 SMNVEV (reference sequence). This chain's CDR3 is CASSFRDGTYEQYF.

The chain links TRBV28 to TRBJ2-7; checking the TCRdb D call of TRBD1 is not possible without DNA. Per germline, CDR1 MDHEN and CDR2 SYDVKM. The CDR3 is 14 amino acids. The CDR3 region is CASSQNRVAYEQYF.

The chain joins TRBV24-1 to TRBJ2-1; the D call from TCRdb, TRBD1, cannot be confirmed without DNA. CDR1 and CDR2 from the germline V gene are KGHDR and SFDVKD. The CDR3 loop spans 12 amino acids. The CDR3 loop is CATSLGGGEQFF.

The CDR3 protein is CASSLTLAAYTQYF. The chain carries TRBV5-5 and TRBJ2-3; TCRdb's D gene call, TRBD2, goes unchecked for lack of DNA. The CDR3 loop spans 14 amino acids. Germline V gives CDR1 SGHKS, CDR2 YYEKEE (reference sequence).

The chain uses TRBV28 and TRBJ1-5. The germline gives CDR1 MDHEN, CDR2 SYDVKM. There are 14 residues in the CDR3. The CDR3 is CASSSTGRNQPQHF.

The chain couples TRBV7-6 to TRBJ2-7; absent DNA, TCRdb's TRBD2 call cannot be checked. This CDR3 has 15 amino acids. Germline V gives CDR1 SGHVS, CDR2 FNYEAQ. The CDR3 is CASSLERVQLFEQYF.

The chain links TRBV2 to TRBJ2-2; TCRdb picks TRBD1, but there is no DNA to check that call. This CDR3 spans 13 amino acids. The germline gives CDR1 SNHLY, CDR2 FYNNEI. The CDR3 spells CASSGGDSGELFF.

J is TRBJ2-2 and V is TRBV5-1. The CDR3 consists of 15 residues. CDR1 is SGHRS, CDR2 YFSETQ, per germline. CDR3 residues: CASSLAAAGTGELFF.

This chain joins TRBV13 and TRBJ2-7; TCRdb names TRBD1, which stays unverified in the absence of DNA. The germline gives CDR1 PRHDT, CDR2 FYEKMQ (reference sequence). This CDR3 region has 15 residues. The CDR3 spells CASSHRASSSYEQYF.

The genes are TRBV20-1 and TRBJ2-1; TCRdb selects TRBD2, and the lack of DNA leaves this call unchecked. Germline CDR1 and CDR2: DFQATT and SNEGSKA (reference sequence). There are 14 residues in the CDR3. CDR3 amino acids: CSAPTSDAYNEQFF.

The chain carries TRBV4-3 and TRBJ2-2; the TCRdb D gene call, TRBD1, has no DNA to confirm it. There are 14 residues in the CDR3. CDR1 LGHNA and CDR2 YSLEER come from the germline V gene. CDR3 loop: CASSPQGKSGELFF.

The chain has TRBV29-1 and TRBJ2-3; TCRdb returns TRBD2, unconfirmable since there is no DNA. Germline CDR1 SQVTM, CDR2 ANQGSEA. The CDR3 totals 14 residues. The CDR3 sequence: CSVGRDFSTDTQYF.

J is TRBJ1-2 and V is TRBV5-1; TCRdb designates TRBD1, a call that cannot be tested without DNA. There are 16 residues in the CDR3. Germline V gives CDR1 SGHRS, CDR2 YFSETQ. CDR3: CASSSAWGAADYGYTF.

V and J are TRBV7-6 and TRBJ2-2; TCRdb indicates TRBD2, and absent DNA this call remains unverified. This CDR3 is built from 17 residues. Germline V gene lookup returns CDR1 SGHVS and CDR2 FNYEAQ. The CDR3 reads CASSTPSGAANTGELFF.

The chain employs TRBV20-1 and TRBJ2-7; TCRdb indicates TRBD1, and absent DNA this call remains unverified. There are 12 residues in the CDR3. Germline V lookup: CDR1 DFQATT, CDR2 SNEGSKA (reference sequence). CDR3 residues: CSAPTGGYEQYF.

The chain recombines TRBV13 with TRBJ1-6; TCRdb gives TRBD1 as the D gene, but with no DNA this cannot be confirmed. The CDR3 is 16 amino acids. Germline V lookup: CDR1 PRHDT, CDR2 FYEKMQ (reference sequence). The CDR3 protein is CASSPSLSEPGVLLHF.

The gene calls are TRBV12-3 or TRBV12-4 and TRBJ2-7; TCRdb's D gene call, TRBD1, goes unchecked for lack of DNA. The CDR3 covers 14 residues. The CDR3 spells CASSFGTGFYEQYF.

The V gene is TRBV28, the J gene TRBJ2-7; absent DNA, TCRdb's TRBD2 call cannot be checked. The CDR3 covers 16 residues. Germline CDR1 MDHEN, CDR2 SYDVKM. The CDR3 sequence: CASSFEVAGSSYEQYF.

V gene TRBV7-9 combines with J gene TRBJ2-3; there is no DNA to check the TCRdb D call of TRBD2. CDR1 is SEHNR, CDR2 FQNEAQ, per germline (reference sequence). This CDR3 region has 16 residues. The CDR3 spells CASSLAGAHPADTQYF.

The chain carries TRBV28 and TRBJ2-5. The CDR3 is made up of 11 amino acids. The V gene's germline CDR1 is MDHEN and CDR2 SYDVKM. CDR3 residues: CASTYKETQYF. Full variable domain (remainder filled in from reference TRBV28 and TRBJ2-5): DVKVTQSSRYLVKRTGEKVFLECVQDMDHENMFWYRQDPGLGLRLIYFSYDVKMKEKGDIPEGYSVSREKKERFSLILESASTNQTSMYLCASTYKETQYFGPGTRLLVL.

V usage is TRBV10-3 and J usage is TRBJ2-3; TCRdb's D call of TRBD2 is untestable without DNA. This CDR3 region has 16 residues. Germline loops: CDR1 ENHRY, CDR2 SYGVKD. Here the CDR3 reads CAISDGAGALTDTQYF.